The 23 T cell receptor beta chains presented below share a single source sample, sequenced in a study of CD8 T cells in Susac syndrome. Reverse transcription of about 0.5 to 1 ug RNA used random hexamers. TCRdb itself ran the immunoSEQ multiplex PCR reads through MiXCR, one entry per CDR3 protein. Among under 250,000 distinct CDR3 sequences listed, about 94% were seen once. The sequenced material came from CD4+ T cells from PBMCs. The source of these receptors is a human donor with Susac syndrome.

The chain is built from TRBV9 and TRBJ2-3; D might be TRBD1 or TRBD2, each matching 5 bases. The CDR3 sequence is 16 residues long. V was clipped by 0 bases and J by 9 bases, with 20 bases between them. Germline CDR1 is SGDLS and CDR2 is YYNGEE. The CDR3 sequence: CASSVVPGTVEGTQYF. CDR3 bases: TGTGCCAGCAGCGTAGTCCCCGGGACGGTCGAGGGGACGCAGTATTTT. Full variable domain (missing parts from reference TRBV9 and TRBJ2-3): DSGVTQTPKHLITATGQRVTLRCSPRSGDLSVYWYQQSLDQGLQFLIQYYNGEERAKGNILERFSAQQFPDLHSELNLSSLELGDSALYFCASSVVPGTVEGTQYFGPGTRLTVL.

CDR3 in DNA: TGCAGTGCTTCCACAGTGGGCTATGGCTACACCTTC. It translates to CSASTVGYGYTF. The V call is TRBV20-1, the J call TRBJ1-2; D is ambiguous. CDR1 is DFQATT and CDR2 is SNEGSKA in the germline V gene (reference sequence). The CDR3 totals 12 residues. V was pared by 5 bases and J by 4 bases, with 11 bases between.

The chain has TRBV3-1 and TRBJ1-1; unclear D gene. The CDR3 runs 14 residues. Germline V gene data show CDR1 as LGHDT and CDR2 as YNNKEL (reference sequence). Trimming took off 0 bases at V and 0 bases at J, with 5 bases between the two ends. The CDR3 reads CASSQDVMNTEAFF. Written as DNA, the CDR3 is TGTGCCAGCAGCCAAGACGTGATGAACACTGAAGCTTTCTTT.

The rearrangement joins TRBV7-2 to TRBJ2-1; D possibly corresponds to TRBD2 (5 bases). CDR1 and CDR2 (germline): SGHTA, FQGNSA. The germline V and J ends were trimmed by 1 base and 8 bases, with 6 bases remaining between them. The CDR3 is 12 residues long. CDR3 region: CASSLEEDEQFF. Here the CDR3 DNA reads TGTGCCAGCAGCTTAGAGGAGGATGAGCAGTTCTTC.

The rearrangement uses TRBV28 and TRBJ1-5; 9 bases line up with TRBD1. The V gene's germline CDR1 is MDHEN and CDR2 SYDVKM. The J segment lost 0 bases and the V segment lost 4 bases, leaving 10 bases of the junction unmatched. The CDR3 spans 18 residues. The CDR3 region is CASSWGQGVPYSNQPQHF. The CDR3 bases are TGTGCCAGCAGTTGGGGACAGGGCGTCCCTTATAGCAATCAGCCCCAGCATTTT. Full variable domain (remainder filled in from reference TRBV28 and TRBJ1-5): DVKVTQSSRYLVKRTGEKVFLECVQDMDHENMFWYRQDPGLGLRLIYFSYDVKMKEKGDIPEGYSVSREKKERFSLILESASTNQTSMYLCASSWGQGVPYSNQPQHFGDGTRLSIL.

The gene calls are TRBV20-1 and TRBJ1-2; possibly TRBD1 for D (6 bases). Trimming pared 6 bases from V and 3 bases from J, leaving 20 bases between. This CDR3 has 15 residues. Per germline, CDR1 DFQATT and CDR2 SNEGSKA (reference sequence). The CDR3 sequence is CSALGSTGADYGYTF. CDR3 bases: TGCAGTGCGCTGGGAAGTACGGGGGCGGACTATGGCTACACCTTC.

This clonotype has just one count. Written as DNA, the CDR3 is TGTGCCAGCAGCTCTCCCGTAGCGGGGGGCTACAATGAGCAGTTCTTC. It is translated as CASSSPVAGGYNEQFF. This rearrangement joins TRBV7-3 to TRBJ2-1; TRBD2 matches at 10 bases. This CDR3 has 16 residues. V was pared by 4 bases and J by 3 bases, with 6 bases of the junction left unmatched. Germline CDR1 SGHTA, CDR2 FQGTGA.

This clonotype is a singleton in its sample. J is TRBJ2-5 and V is TRBV5-6, with D unclear. The CDR3 has 14 residues. CDR1 and CDR2 from the germline V gene are SGHDT and YYEEEE. Trimming stripped 4 bases from V and 5 bases from J, with 15 bases between. The CDR3 spells CASSVIWVRETQYF. Written as DNA, the CDR3 is TGTGCCAGCAGCGTGATATGGGTGCGGGAGACCCAGTACTTC.

The gene calls are TRBV29-1 and TRBJ1-1; no definite D call. This CDR3 is 14 amino acids long. Germline CDR1 is SQVTM and CDR2 is ANQGSEA. Trimming left V 5 bases short and J 0 bases short, with 13 bases between. CDR3 protein: CSVIPQGVNTEAFF. The CDR3 coding sequence is TGCAGCGTTATCCCCCAAGGTGTGAACACTGAAGCTTTCTTT.

V is TRBV12-3 or TRBV12-4 and J is TRBJ1-6, with 7 bases fitting TRBD1. V trimming: 4 bases; J trimming: 6 bases; junction bases outside the gene matches: 3. The CDR3 extends over 14 amino acids. The CDR3, as DNA: TGTGCCAGCAGTTATGGGACAGCTAATTCACCCCTCCACTTT. Translating gives CASSYGTANSPLHF.

This chain uses TRBV20-1 with TRBJ2-7; TRBD1 might be the D (5 bases). This CDR3 has 15 residues. Germline V gene sequence: CDR1 DFQATT, CDR2 SNEGSKA (reference sequence). Trimming shortened V by 5 bases and J by 2 bases, and 19 bases separated the two germline ends. CDR3 protein: CSAGSTEAPTYEQYF. The CDR3 bases are TGCAGTGCTGGGTCGACAGAGGCGCCGACCTACGAGCAGTACTTC.

This sequence joins TRBV12-3 or TRBV12-4 and TRBJ2-5, with 8 bases that match TRBD1. CDR3 length: 16 amino acids. V was clipped by 3 bases and J by 9 bases; unmatched bases: 15. The CDR3 DNA follows: TGTGCCAGCAGTTTTAGTGGACAGGGCGGGTCAGGGGCCCAGTACTTC. Amino acids: CASSFSGQGGSGAQYF.

The chain joins TRBV6-2 or TRBV6-3 to TRBJ1-2; maybe TRBD1 (5 bases). Trimming shortened V by 6 bases and J by 1 base, and 15 bases separated the two germline ends. The CDR3 loop spans 15 amino acids. The V gene's germline CDR1 is MNHEY and CDR2 SVGEGT. CDR3 in amino acids: CASSYPGRNNYGYTF. The CDR3 bases are TGTGCCAGCAGCTACCCGGGACGGAATAACTATGGCTACACCTTC.

This chain connects TRBV4-2 to TRBJ1-2; 12 bases fit TRBD1. The CDR3 is 17 amino acids. CDR1 LGHNA and CDR2 YNFKEQ come from the germline V gene. The ends lost 2 bases at V and 7 bases at J; junction bases unmatched: 11. The CDR3 region is CASSQTAGGQGARGYTF. CDR3 nucleotides: TGTGCCAGCAGCCAAACGGCGGGGGGACAGGGGGCGCGTGGCTACACCTTC.

This chain links TRBV25-1 with TRBJ1-1; D may be TRBD1 (5 bases). V was cut by 3 bases and J by 1 base, with 15 bases left in between. The CDR3 sequence is 16 residues long. The germline CDR1 and CDR2 sequences are MGHDK and SYGVNS. CDR3 sequence: CASSDPEGRGNTEAFF. Written as DNA, the CDR3 is TGTGCCAGCAGTGATCCTGAGGGGCGGGGGAACACTGAAGCTTTCTTT. Full variable domain (outside the CDR3, taken from reference TRBV25-1 and TRBJ1-1): EADIYQTPRYLVIGTGKKITLECSQTMGHDKMYWYQQDPGMELHLIHYSYGVNSTEKGDLSSESTVSRIRTEHFPLTLESARPSHTSQYLCASSDPEGRGNTEAFFGQGTRLTVV.

This clonotype was seen only once. J is TRBJ2-5 and V is TRBV5-1; the D is unclear. This CDR3 comprises 14 residues. V lost 3 bases to trimming and J lost 1 base, with 10 bases between them. In germline, CDR1 is SGHRS, CDR2 YFSETQ. The CDR3 spells CASSSAVSQETQYF. As DNA, the CDR3 is TGCGCCAGCAGCTCGGCGGTCAGCCAAGAGACCCAGTACTTC.

The V and J genes are TRBV5-6 and TRBJ1-1; D gene ambiguous. CDR3 length: 13 amino acids. Germline values: CDR1 SGHDT, CDR2 YYEEEE. Trimming cost V 0 bases and J 6 bases, with 9 bases left between them. The CDR3 DNA is TGTGCCAGCAGCTTGGTGGGGTTTGCTGAAGCTTTCTTT. Its protein product is CASSLVGFAEAFF.

This rearrangement joins TRBV14 to TRBJ2-1; 10 bases align to TRBD1. Per germline, CDR1 SGHDN and CDR2 FVKESK. The J segment lost 6 bases and the V segment lost 4 bases, leaving 12 bases of the junction unmatched. CDR3 length: 17 residues. Here the CDR3 DNA reads TGTGCCAGCAGCCCGCCGCTAGGGACAGGGGAACGCAATGAGCAGTTCTTC. Protein: CASSPPLGTGERNEQFF.

J is TRBJ2-3 and V is TRBV5-1; no clear D. Germline loops: CDR1 SGHRS, CDR2 YFSETQ. Trimming took 5 bases from V and 6 from J, leaving 10 bases between them. The CDR3 totals 12 residues. CDR3 DNA: TGCGCCAGCAGGACCATTGGGGATACGCAGTATTTT. The encoded protein is CASRTIGDTQYF. The full variable domain, with the rest looked up from reference TRBV5-1 and TRBJ2-3, is KAGVTQTPRYLIKTRGQQVTLSCSPISGHRSVSWYQQTPGQGLQFLFEYFSETQRNKGNFPGRFSGRQFSNSRSEMNVSTLELGDSALYLCASRTIGDTQYFGPGTRLTVL.

V usage is TRBV7-9 and J usage is TRBJ2-3, with D unclear. The CDR3 spans 12 residues. The V gene lost 6 bases and the J gene lost 8 bases, with 12 bases spanning the gap. CDR1 is SEHNR and CDR2 is FQNEAQ in the germline V gene (reference sequence). CDR3 loop: CASSRTDGTQYF. The CDR3 nucleotides are TGTGCCAGCAGTCGGACGGACGGTACGCAGTATTTT.

V is TRBV20-1 and J is TRBJ2-3, with D perhaps TRBD2 (6 bases). Trimming cost V 2 bases and J 2 bases, with 8 bases left between them. Germline values: CDR1 DFQATT, CDR2 SNEGSKA (reference sequence). The CDR3 loop spans 13 amino acids. In nucleotides, the CDR3 is TGCAGTGCTAGAAGGACTACCACAGATACGCAGTATTTT. This sequence encodes CSARRTTTDTQYF.

The rearrangement uses TRBV3-1 and TRBJ1-3; 9 bases are a match to TRBD1. The germline gives CDR1 LGHDT, CDR2 YNNKEL (reference sequence). The CDR3 is 16 residues long. V lost 3 bases, J lost 0 bases, and 3 bases stayed unmatched. This CDR3 reads CASSQTGGTSGNTIYF. DNA for the CDR3: TGTGCCAGCAGCCAGACAGGGGGGACCTCTGGAAACACCATATATTTT.

This clonotype was recorded only once. J is TRBJ1-4 and V is TRBV18, with D hard to call. Looked up from germline, CDR1 is KGHSH and CDR2 is LQKENI. V was trimmed by 0 bases and J by 8 bases, leaving 7 bases between them. CDR3 length: 13 amino acids. CDR3 sequence: CASSPPTVEKLFF. CDR3 in DNA: TGTGCCAGCTCACCACCGACCGTCGAAAAACTGTTTTTT.